This TCR beta chain was sequenced in a study of T cells in narcolepsy listed by TCRdb under 2018. Some background on the complete study: The study enrolled patients with narcolepsy type 1 or type 2 (NT1, NT2) together with healthy control donors. The study sought autoreactive T cells targeting hypocretin neuron self-antigens (hypocretin, TRIB2) in narcolepsy patients, using TCR Vbeta sequencing to track clonotypes in blood and CSF.

For TCR Vbeta sequencing and comparison with CSF CD8+ T cells, memory CD8+ T cells were sorted ex vivo from patient blood. V was cut back by 4 bases and J by 2 bases, leaving a gap of 13 bases between them. From cysteine to phenylalanine, the CDR3 is 15 amino acids long. The only DNA kept is the CDR3, 45 bases in frame from the first base. CDR1 SGHAT and CDR2 FQNNGV are derived from the germline V gene. Paper-wide results and their limitations: Plots that compared CSF and blood CD4+ T cell clonotypes from the same patient highlighted HCRT-specific and TRIB2-specific autoreactive clonotypes. Autoreactive clonotypes were reported to be detected serially in the blood of the same patients and of different patients, but not in the blood of healthy controls.

To prepare the library, the immunoSEQ multiplex PCR assay was applied. This is the immuneACCESS table as TCRdb keeps it, with only in-frame sequences that have V and J called. A part of the clones is gone; compared with another copy, unresolved V genes explain less than half, and the rest is unexplained. Across this sample there are 15,000 to 20,000 clones, with around 70% seen only once. Of the sample, more than 13% falls within the top ten clones. Details on this clone: Its antigen is unknown. No base quality information exists; no much larger clone differs at one position.

The sequencing sample was made of CD45RA- memory CD8+ T cells from PBMCs. The cell subset or site label, as the study defines it: memory T cells sorted ex vivo from peripheral blood. This chain joins TRBV11-2 to TRBJ2-3; the D gene cannot be resolved reliably. The receptor was derived from a human donor with narcolepsy. At the DNA level, the sequence is TGTGCCAGCAGCTCCGGTTTGCTTAACACAGATACGCAGTATTTT. This yields the protein CASSSGLLNTDTQYF.